Listed here are 11 T cell receptor beta chains from one sample, sequenced in a study of regulatory T cells in long-lasting Graves disease (dated by TCRdb to the early 2020s). The time point label for this specimen denotes: newly diagnosed GD, antithyroid drugs for less than 3 months. For both TCR sequencing and RNA sequencing, RNA was extracted from PBMCs using TRIzol. Library method: multiplex PCR. Sequenced using an Illumina HiSeq 4000. TCR beta libraries were built with iRepertoire HTBI primers and Arm-PCR amplification of CDR3 regions. TCRdb reanalyzed the raw reads on its own, using fastp at Q25 for trimming and MiXCR for clone calling, and kept in-frame beta chains. Merged by CDR3 protein, the rows form single entries marked with the most common genes and DNA. This sample holds about half a million distinct CDR3 sequences; 12% were observed only once. The top ten constitute about 8.3% of the sample.

This sample was also put to use in a study of T cells in Graves' hyperthyroidism and ophthalmopathy.

This material consisted of peripheral blood mononuclear cells (PBMCs), taken at new diagnosis, from a patient treated with antithyroid drugs. The source is a woman in her thirties with Graves disease. Donor details come from another sample of the same person, matched by shared clones.

This clonotype was counted ten times or more. This chain connects TRBV12-3 or TRBV12-4 to TRBJ2-2, with TRBD1 matching over 8 bases. This CDR3 is built from 14 residues. Trimming at V came to 3 bases and at J to 9 bases, leaving 6 bases not matched to a gene. The CDR3 region is CASSLDRAYRELFF. The CDR3, as DNA: TGTGCCAGCAGTTTGGACAGGGCTTACCGGGAGCTGTTTTTT.

This clonotype was seen many times. V gene TRBV2 combines with J gene TRBJ2-3, with D perhaps TRBD1 (6 bases). CDR3 length equals 13 residues. Germline CDR1 and CDR2: SNHLY and FYNNEI. V shed 8 bases and J shed 2 bases, with 11 bases lying between them. CDR3 DNA sequence: TGTGCCAGCTCTGGGGGCCTCACAGATACGCAGTATTTT. This encodes CASSGGLTDTQYF.

This clonotype was seen ten or more times. This chain joins TRBV6-2 or TRBV6-3 and TRBJ1-2; a weak D match, TRBD1 (5 bases). The V end lost 6 bases, the J end lost 2 bases, and 13 bases lay between the germline ends. This CDR3 is built from 14 residues. Germline CDR1 MNHEY, CDR2 SVGEGT. The DNA of the CDR3 is TGTGCCAGCAGGGAAGGATCAGGGAACTATGGCTACACCTTC. It codes for CASREGSGNYGYTF.

The CDR3 reads CASHKRTGWTRPDFGYTF. CDR3 bases: TGTGCCAGTCACAAGAGGACAGGGTGGACCCGACCTGATTTTGGCTACACCTTC. The chain couples TRBV19 to TRBJ1-2; TRBD1 matches at 8 bases. The germline V gene has CDR1 LNHDA and CDR2 SQIVND (reference sequence). The length of the CDR3 is 18 residues. The V and J ends lost 8 bases and 7 bases, in that order; junction bases with no gene match: 24.

This clonotype was recorded many times. The genes are TRBV6-1 and TRBJ1-4; no firm D call. Between the trimmed V and J ends, which lost 6 bases and 7 bases, there was a span of 27 bases. Germline CDR1 reads MNHNS; CDR2 reads SASEGT. This CDR3 region has 18 residues. The CDR3 region is CASSQHQRRPLIGEKLFF. CDR3 DNA sequence: TGTGCCAGCAGCCAACACCAAAGACGGCCACTTATCGGTGAAAAACTGTTTTTT.

This clonotype was recorded at least ten times. The chain employs TRBV19 and TRBJ2-3; TRBD2 is a possible D gene (5 bases). This CDR3 region has 14 residues. Germline V gives CDR1 LNHDA, CDR2 SQIVND (reference sequence). V lost 8 bases and J lost 5, with 17 bases in between. For the CDR3, the DNA is TGTGCCAGTCTCCCGGGCGGAGGAGGAGATACGCAGTATTTT. This sequence encodes CASLPGGGGDTQYF.

As to this clonotype: Being one base from a much bigger clone, this may be a read error. The J gene is TRBJ1-1, the V gene TRBV12-3 or TRBV12-4; D is perhaps TRBD1 (5 bases). This CDR3 has 13 residues. The CDR3 DNA is TGTGCCAGCAGTTTAAACAGGATACGGGAAGCTCTCTTT. As protein: CASSLNRIREALF.

This clonotype has a count of ten or more. Here the CDR3 DNA reads TGCGCCAGCAGCTCCCAGGTGGGCCTGGGGAACACTGAAGCTTTCTTT. It encodes CASSSQVGLGNTEAFF. V is TRBV5-1 and J is TRBJ1-1; D uncertain. Looked up from germline, CDR1 is SGHRS and CDR2 is YFSETQ. The CDR3 has 16 residues. V gave up 3 bases and J gave up 1 base, with 16 bases separating them.

This clonotype appeared a few times. The CDR3: CASSLGGFLGETQYF. CDR3 sequence (DNA): TGTGCCAGCAGTTTGGGCGGTTTTTTAGGAGAGACCCAGTACTTC. The chain carries TRBV27 and TRBJ2-5, with D uncertain. The CDR3 is made up of 15 amino acids. Germline assignment: CDR1 MNHEY and CDR2 SMNVEV (reference sequence). Trimming stripped 3 bases from V and 4 bases from J, with 15 bases between.

Details on this clonotype: A much larger clonotype is one base distant, so this may be a read error. The chain employs TRBV6-9 and TRBJ2-5; possibly TRBD2 for D (6 bases). The germline CDR1 and CDR2 sequences are MNHGY and SVAAGI. The CDR3 loop spans 16 amino acids. The CDR3 sequence is CASSYVGGWNQEAQYF. In DNA, the CDR3 is TGTGCCAGCAGTTACGTGGGAGGATGGAACCAAGAGGCCCAGTACTTC.

The DNA of the CDR3 is TGTGCCAGCAGCTTAGAACTAGCGGGAGGGCCGTCCTCTGAGCAGTTCTTC. It translates to CASSLELAGGPSSEQFF. The J gene is TRBJ2-1, the V gene TRBV13, with 13 bases aligning to TRBD2. CDR1 is PRHDT, CDR2 FYEKMQ, per germline (reference sequence). CDR3 length: 17 amino acids. Trimming cost V 1 base and J 9 bases; bases outside gene matches: 9.